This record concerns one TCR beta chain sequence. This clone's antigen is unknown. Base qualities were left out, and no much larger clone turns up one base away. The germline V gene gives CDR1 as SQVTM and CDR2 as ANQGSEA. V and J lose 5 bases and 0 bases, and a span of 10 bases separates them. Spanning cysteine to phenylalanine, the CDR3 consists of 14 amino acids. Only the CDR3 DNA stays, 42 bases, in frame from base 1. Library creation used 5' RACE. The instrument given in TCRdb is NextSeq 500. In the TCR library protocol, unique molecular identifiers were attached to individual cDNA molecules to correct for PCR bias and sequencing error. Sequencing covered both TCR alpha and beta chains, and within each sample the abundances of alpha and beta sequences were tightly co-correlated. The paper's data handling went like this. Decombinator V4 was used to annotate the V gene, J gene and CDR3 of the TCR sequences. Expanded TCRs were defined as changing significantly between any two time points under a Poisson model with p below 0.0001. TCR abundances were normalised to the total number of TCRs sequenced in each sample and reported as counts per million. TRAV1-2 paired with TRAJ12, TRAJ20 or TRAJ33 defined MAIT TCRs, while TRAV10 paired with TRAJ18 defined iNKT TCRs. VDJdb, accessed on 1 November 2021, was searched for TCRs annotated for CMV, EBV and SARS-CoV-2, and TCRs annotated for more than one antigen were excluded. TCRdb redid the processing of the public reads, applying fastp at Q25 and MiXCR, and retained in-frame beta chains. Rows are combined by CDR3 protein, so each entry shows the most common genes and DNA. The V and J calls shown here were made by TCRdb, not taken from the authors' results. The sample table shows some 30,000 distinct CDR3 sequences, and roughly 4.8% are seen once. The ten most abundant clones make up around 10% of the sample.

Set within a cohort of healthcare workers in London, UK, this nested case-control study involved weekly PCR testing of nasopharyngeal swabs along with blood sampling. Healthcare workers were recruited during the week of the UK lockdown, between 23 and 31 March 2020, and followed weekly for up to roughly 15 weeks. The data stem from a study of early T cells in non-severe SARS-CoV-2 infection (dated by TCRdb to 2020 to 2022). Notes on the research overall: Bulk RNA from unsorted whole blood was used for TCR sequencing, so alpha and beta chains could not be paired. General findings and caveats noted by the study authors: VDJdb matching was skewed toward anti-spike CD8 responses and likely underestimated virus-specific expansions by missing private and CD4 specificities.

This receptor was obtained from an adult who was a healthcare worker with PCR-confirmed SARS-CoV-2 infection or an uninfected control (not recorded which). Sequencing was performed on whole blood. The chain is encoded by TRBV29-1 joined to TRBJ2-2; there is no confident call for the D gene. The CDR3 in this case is CSVSQRTNTGELFF. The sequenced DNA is TGCAGCGTTTCTCAGCGTACGAACACCGGGGAGCTGTTTTTT.